The 5 T cell receptor beta chains presented below share a single source sample, sequenced in a study of CD8+ T cells in alopecia areata. Extracted RNA was reverse transcribed into cDNA, the sequencing template. Sequenced by immunoSEQ multiplex PCR; TCRdb stores in-frame clones only, minus some. The sample shows about 110,000 clones, roughly 55% of them seen only once. Sequencing used NKG2D-low CD8+ T cells sorted from blood. All receptors come from a human donor with alopecia areata.

The V call is TRBV13, the J call TRBJ1-1; D is unclear. Trimming cost V 3 bases and J 6 bases, with 17 bases left between them. The CDR3 runs 15 residues. CDR1 PRHDT and CDR2 FYEKMQ come from the germline V gene (reference sequence). CDR3 protein: CASSLGLSIGAEAFF. DNA for the CDR3: TGTGCCAGCAGCTTGGGTCTTTCGATCGGGGCTGAAGCTTTCTTT. Filled out from reference TRBV13 and TRBJ1-1, the complete variable domain reads AAGVIQSPRHLIKEKRETATLKCYPIPRHDTVYWYQQGPGQDPQFLISFYEKMQSDKGSIPDRFSAQQFSDYHSELNMSSLELGDSALYFCASSLGLSIGAEAFFGQGTRLTVV.

This clone was counted only a few times. J is TRBJ2-7 and V is TRBV28, with D possibly matching TRBD2 (6 bases). V lost 5 bases and J 3 bases, leaving 11 bases between the germline ends. CDR1 and CDR2 (germline): MDHEN, SYDVKM. The CDR3 sequence is 13 residues long. CDR3 nucleotide sequence: TGTGCCAGCAGTCCTCCGGGGGTCTACGAGCAGTACTTC. It specifies CASSPPGVYEQYF.

In this sample, this clone turned up a few times. V gene TRBV7-2 combines with J gene TRBJ2-5; 9 nucleotides match TRBD1. J gave up 5 bases and V 2 bases, and 3 bases lay outside the gene matches. This CDR3 is built from 14 residues. Germline CDR1 reads SGHTA; CDR2 reads FQGNSA. The CDR3 loop reads CASSLPGQGETQYF. Written as DNA, the CDR3 is TGTGCCAGCAGCTTACCGGGACAGGGTGAGACCCAGTACTTC.

The rearrangement uses TRBV19 and TRBJ2-7; D call uncertain. Germline V gene sequence: CDR1 LNHDA, CDR2 SQIVND (reference sequence). The ends were cut back, 1 base at V and 1 base at J, with 8 bases in the middle. There are 14 residues in the CDR3. The CDR3: CASSIGRASYEQYF. DNA for the CDR3: TGTGCCAGTAGTATAGGACGGGCATCCTACGAGCAGTACTTC.

This clone has more than one count but fewer than ten. CDR3 nucleotide sequence: TGTGCCAGCAGCCAAGATCTCCTTACCACCCAAGAGACCCAGTACTTC. Amino acids: CASSQDLLTTQETQYF. The rearrangement uses TRBV14 and TRBJ2-5, with D uncertain. The CDR3 is 16 amino acids. The ends were cut back, 0 bases at V and 1 base at J, with 12 bases in the middle. Germline V gene lookup returns CDR1 SGHDN and CDR2 FVKESK.